A selection of T cell receptor beta chains follows, all from one sample in a study of T cells in Graves' hyperthyroidism and ophthalmopathy. Using its own MiXCR run on the multiplex PCR reads, TCRdb lists one record per CDR3 protein. The data show about half a million distinct CDR3 sequences, around 21% seen once. The sequencing input was blood. These TCRs come from a man aged 18 to 35 with Graves' hyperthyroidism. The CDR3 runs from the conserved cysteine through the conserved F or W. The order of the fields is J gene, clone size, V gene, D gene, CDR3 DNA, CDR3 protein. D genes are given only for firm matches. Not all rows give a size; the values are once, few, many and, for expanded clones, a class.

>TRBJ2-5|many|TRBV6-5|NA
TGTGCCAGCGGTTGGGGCCTTCCTCAAGAGACCCAGTACTTC
CASGWGLPQETQYF
>TRBJ2-6|many|TRBV20-1|NA
TGCAGTGCTAGTCCTAAATCGTTTGGGGCCAACGTCCTGACTTTC
CSASPKSFGANVLTF
>TRBJ1-2|many|TRBV20-1|NA
TGCAGTGCCCTGGAGGGGGTTTTCGGCTACACCTTC
CSALEGVFGYTF
>TRBJ2-7|NA|TRBV5-1|NA
TGCGCCAGCAGCTACCAGGGGCCCCAGAGCTCCTACGAGCAGTACTTC
CASSYQGPQSSYEQYF
>TRBJ2-7|NA|TRBV12-5|TRBD2
TGTGCTAGTGCCCCAGGACTAGCGTACGAGCAGTACTTC
CASAPGLAYEQYF
>TRBJ1-3|many|TRBV12-3/TRBV12-4|NA
TGTGCCAGCAGCCGGACGCCCAGGGGAAACACCATATATTTT
CASSRTPRGNTIYF
>TRBJ2-5|NA|TRBV27|TRBD1
TGTGCCAGCTGGGACAGCGGACCCCAAGAGACCCAGTACTTC
CASWDSGPQETQYF
>TRBJ2-3|NA|TRBV30|NA
TGTGCCTGGAGTGTACGCACAGATACGCAGTATTTT
CAWSVRTDTQYF
>TRBJ1-1|NA|TRBV19|NA
TGTGCCAGTAGTCCGGTGACAGCCATGAACACTGAAGCTTTCTTT
CASSPVTAMNTEAFF
>TRBJ1-2|many|TRBV28|NA
TGTGCCAGCAGTCCTCGGGACTATGGCTACACCTTC
CASSPRDYGYTF
>TRBJ2-5|NA|TRBV20-1|TRBD2
TGCAGTGCTAGAGATCTGCTAGCGGGAGAAGGAGGGGAGACCCAGTACTTC
CSARDLLAGEGGETQYF
>TRBJ1-1|many|TRBV12-3/TRBV12-4|TRBD1
TGTGCCAGCAGCCCGGACAGGGTGAGGACTGAAGCTTTCTTT
CASSPDRVRTEAFF